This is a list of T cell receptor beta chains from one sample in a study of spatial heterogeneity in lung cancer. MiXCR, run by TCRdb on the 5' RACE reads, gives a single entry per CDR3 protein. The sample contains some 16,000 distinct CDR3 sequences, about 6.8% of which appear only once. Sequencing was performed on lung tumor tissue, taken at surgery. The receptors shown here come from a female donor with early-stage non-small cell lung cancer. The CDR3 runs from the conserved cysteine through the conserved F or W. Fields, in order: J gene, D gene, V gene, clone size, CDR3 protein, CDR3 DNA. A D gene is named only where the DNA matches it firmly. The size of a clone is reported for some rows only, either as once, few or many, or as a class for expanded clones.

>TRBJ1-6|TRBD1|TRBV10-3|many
CAIKEGAENSPLHF
TGTGCCATCAAGGAGGGGGCAGAAAATTCACCCCTCCACTTT
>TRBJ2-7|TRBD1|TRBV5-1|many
CASRWGQGYEQYF
TGCGCCAGCAGATGGGGACAGGGGTACGAGCAGTACTTC
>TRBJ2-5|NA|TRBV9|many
CASSVGPGGRNGETQYF
TGTGCCAGCAGCGTAGGTCCGGGGGGCCGCAACGGGGAGACCCAGTACTTC
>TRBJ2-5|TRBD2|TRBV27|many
CASRRTSGVMETQYF
TGTGCCAGCAGACGGACTAGCGGGGTAATGGAGACCCAGTACTTC
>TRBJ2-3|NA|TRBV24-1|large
CATSDLGPTDTQYF
TGTGCCACCAGTGACTTGGGTCCCACAGATACGCAGTATTTT
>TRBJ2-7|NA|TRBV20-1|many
CSTSASSYEQYF
TGCAGTACTAGTGCTAGTTCCTACGAGCAGTACTTC
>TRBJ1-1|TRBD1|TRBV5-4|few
CASSLATGTEAFF
TGTGCCAGCAGCTTGGCGACAGGGACTGAAGCTTTCTTT
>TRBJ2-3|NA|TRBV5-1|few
CASSLERNTDTQYF
TGCGCCAGCAGCTTGGAGCGCAACACAGATACGCAGTATTTT
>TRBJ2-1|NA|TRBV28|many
CASSLINEQFF
TGTGCCAGCAGCCTCATCAATGAGCAGTTCTTC
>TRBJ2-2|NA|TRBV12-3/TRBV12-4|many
CASSIDPPGVF
TGTGCCAGCAGTATCGACCCGCCGGGGGTTTTT
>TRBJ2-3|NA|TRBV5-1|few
CASSLGYTQYF
TGCGCCAGCAGCTTGGGATATACGCAGTATTTT
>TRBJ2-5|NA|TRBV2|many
CASRRGIQETQYF
TGTGCCAGCAGGAGGGGAATACAAGAGACCCAGTACTTC
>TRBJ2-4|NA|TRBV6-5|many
CASSYSQGVKNIQYF
TGTGCCAGCAGTTACTCGCAGGGAGTAAAAAACATTCAGTACTTC
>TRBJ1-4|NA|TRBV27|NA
CASSPLDDEGATNEKLFF
TGTGCCAGCAGTCCATTGGATGACGAGGGCGCAACTAATGAAAAACTGTTTTTT
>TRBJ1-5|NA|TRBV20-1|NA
CSALGGVNQPQHF
TGCAGTGCGCTAGGGGGGGTCAATCAGCCCCAGCATTTT
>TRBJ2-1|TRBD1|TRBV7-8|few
CASSFRDRGFNEQFF
TGTGCCAGCAGCTTCCGGGACAGGGGTTTCAATGAGCAGTTCTTC
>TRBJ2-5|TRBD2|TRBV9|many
CASSVDSGGNQETQYF
TGTGCCAGCAGCGTAGATAGCGGGGGGAACCAAGAGACCCAGTACTTC
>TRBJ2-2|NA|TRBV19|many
CASSIGTGFRGELFF
TGTGCCAGTAGTATAGGTACAGGGTTCCGCGGGGAGCTGTTTTTT
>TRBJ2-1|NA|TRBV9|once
CASSSKVGATYNEQFF
TGTGCCAGCAGCTCAAAGGTCGGGGCCACCTACAATGAGCAGTTCTTC
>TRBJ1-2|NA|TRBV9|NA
CASRRGDLYGYTF
TGTGCCAGCAGGAGGGGCGACCTCTATGGCTACACCTTC
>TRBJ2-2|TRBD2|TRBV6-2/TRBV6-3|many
CASSWGGQITGELFF
TGTGCCAGCAGTTGGGGAGGGCAAATCACCGGGGAGCTGTTTTTT
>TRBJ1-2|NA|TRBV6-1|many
CASSEGPGLYGYTF
TGTGCCAGCAGTGAAGGGCCAGGGCTCTATGGCTACACCTTC
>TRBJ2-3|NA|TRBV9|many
CASSVVGGADTQYF
TGTGCCAGCAGCGTAGTGGGAGGAGCAGATACGCAGTATTTT
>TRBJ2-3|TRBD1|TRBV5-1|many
CASSLGRQGRGTDTQYF
TGCGCCAGCAGCTTGGGACGACAGGGGCGAGGCACAGATACGCAGTATTTT
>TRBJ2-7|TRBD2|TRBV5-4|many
CASSSTGTSNEQYF
TGTGCCAGCAGCTCCACCGGGACTAGCAACGAGCAGTACTTC
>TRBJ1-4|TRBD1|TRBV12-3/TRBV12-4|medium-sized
CASRAQGAGEKLFF
TGTGCCAGCAGGGCACAGGGGGCGGGAGAAAAACTGTTTTTT